This paragraph reports one T cell receptor (beta chain). This specimen belongs to a study of blood T cell repertoires in COVID-19. Study-level information: Samples came from the United States, Italy and Spain, spanning acute and convalescent COVID-19.

Some clones are missing from TCRdb's copy, which holds only in-frame ones; the method was immunoSEQ multiplex PCR. There are 200,000 to 250,000 clones in the sample; more than 75% occur only once, and around 3% lies in the top ten. CDR1 is MDHEN, CDR2 SYDVKM, per germline. This CDR3 comprises 14 residues. Unmatched junction bases numbered 9, after V lost 5 bases and J lost 5 bases. This chain links TRBV28 with TRBJ2-7; TRBD1 matches at 7 bases. This receptor was obtained from a man aged 45 to 65 who had recovered from COVID-19. The sequenced material came from peripheral blood. This CDR3 is CASSPGQLVDEQYF. In nucleotides, the CDR3 is TGTGCCAGCAGTCCGGGACAGCTGGTAGACGAGCAGTACTTC. Looking up the rest from reference TRBV28 and TRBJ2-7 gives the full variable domain: DVKVTQSSRYLVKRTGEKVFLECVQDMDHENMFWYRQDPGLGLRLIYFSYDVKMKEKGDIPEGYSVSREKKERFSLILESASTNQTSMYLCASSPGQLVDEQYFGPGTRLTVT.